Listed here are 18 T cell receptor beta chains from one sample, sequenced in a study of technical replicates of blood from a few donors. Data came from immunoSEQ multiplex PCR; TCRdb stores just in-frame clones and leaves some out. The sample includes around 72,000 clones, 91% of them seen just once. The sequenced sample consisted of T cells isolated from PBMCs. Receptor source: a human donor in good health. Some clones in this sample may be carry-over from other donors' samples.

This chain connects TRBV5-5 to TRBJ1-2; weak D call: TRBD1 (6 bases). This CDR3 has 15 residues. From germline, CDR1 is SGHKS and CDR2 YYEKEE (reference sequence). Deletions cut 3 bases from V and 4 bases from J, with 16 bases between. CDR3 in DNA: TGTGCCAGCAGCTGGGACCTGCAGGGGTTCTATGGCTACACCTTC. This encodes CASSWDLQGFYGYTF.

V gene TRBV9 combines with J gene TRBJ1-2; D uncertain. The germline V gene has CDR1 SGDLS and CDR2 YYNGEE. Trimming removed 0 bases at V and 4 bases at J, with 10 bases between. This CDR3 has 14 residues. The chain's CDR3 is CASSVGERIYGYTF. In DNA, the CDR3 is TGTGCCAGCAGCGTAGGGGAGCGGATCTATGGCTACACCTTC.

The rearrangement links TRBV2 to TRBJ1-3; D gene uncertain. The CDR3 sequence is 12 residues long. The germline gives CDR1 SNHLY, CDR2 FYNNEI. V lost 6 bases to trimming and J lost 4 bases, with 7 bases between them. CDR3 residues: CASRSRGNTIYF. Here the CDR3 DNA reads TGTGCCAGCAGATCCAGGGGAAACACCATATATTTT.

The chain links TRBV28 to TRBJ1-2, with unresolved D. Germline V lookup: CDR1 MDHEN, CDR2 SYDVKM. This CDR3 has 13 amino acids. Trimming removed 5 bases at V and 5 bases at J, with 12 bases between. For the CDR3, the DNA is TGTGCCAGCAGTCCCGGAGTGTGGTATGGCTACACCTTC. Translation gives CASSPGVWYGYTF.

The chain carries TRBV5-1 and TRBJ2-3; no reliable D call. There are 15 residues in the CDR3. The V and J ends lost 2 bases and 0 bases respectively, with 10 bases between them. CDR1 and CDR2 from the germline V gene are SGHRS and YFSETQ. For the CDR3, the DNA is TGCGCCAGCAGCTTACTCGTTGAGAGCACAGATACGCAGTATTTT. Translating it yields CASSLLVESTDTQYF.

The genes are TRBV2 and TRBJ1-1; no firm D call. The germline CDR1 and CDR2 sequences are SNHLY and FYNNEI. The CDR3 extends over 13 amino acids. Trimming removed 3 bases at V and 7 bases at J, with 12 bases between. In DNA form, the CDR3 reads TGTGCCAGCAGTGACGGAGGGCTGATTGAAGCTTTCTTT. Amino acids: CASSDGGLIEAFF.

The CDR3 is CASGLDGDQPQHF. The CDR3 bases are TGTGCTAGTGGTTTGGACGGGGATCAGCCCCAGCATTTT. This chain connects TRBV12-5 to TRBJ1-5; D uncertain. Germline CDR1 LGHNT, CDR2 FRNRAP. The CDR3 covers 13 residues. Trimming left V 1 base short and J 5 bases short, with 6 bases between.

The chain combines TRBV11-2 with TRBJ2-2; 9 bases align to TRBD2. The CDR3 runs to 15 residues. Trimming at V came to 6 bases and at J to 5 bases, leaving 7 bases not matched to a gene. CDR1 and CDR2 from the germline V gene are SGHAT and FQNNGV. For the CDR3, the DNA is TGTGCCAGCAGACCGGGACTAGCCGCTACCGGGGAGCTGTTTTTT. Translated: CASRPGLAATGELFF. The full variable domain, its missing parts supplied by reference TRBV11-2 and TRBJ2-2, is EAGVAQSPRYKIIEKRQSVAFWCNPISGHATLYWYQQILGQGPKLLIQFQNNGVVDDSQLPKDRFSAERLKGVDSTLKIQPAKLEDSAVYLCASRPGLAATGELFFGEGSRLTVL.

V usage is TRBV5-4 and J usage is TRBJ1-6, with 9 bases lining up with TRBD1. V was clipped by 0 bases and J by 8 bases; unmatched bases: 6. Germline CDR1 and CDR2: SGHNT and YYREEE (reference sequence). CDR3 size: 16 residues. This CDR3 reads CASSLAGDRAYSPLHF. In DNA, the CDR3 is TGTGCCAGCAGCTTGGCCGGGGACAGGGCATATTCACCCCTCCACTTT.

V is TRBV18 and J is TRBJ2-7; weak D call: TRBD2 (5 bases). The germline V gene encodes CDR1 KGHSH and CDR2 LQKENI. Trimming took 3 bases from V and 5 from J, leaving 17 bases between them. CDR3 length: 15 residues. The CDR3 bases are TGTGCCAGCTCACCGTCTGCCGGGGTAGTGAACGAGCAGTACTTC. Its translation is CASSPSAGVVNEQYF.

The rearrangement uses TRBV7-9 and TRBJ2-2, with 7 bases identical to TRBD1. Unmatched junction bases numbered 9, after V lost 4 bases and J lost 4 bases. CDR1 and CDR2 from the germline V gene are SEHNR and FQNEAQ (reference sequence). CDR3 length: 16 residues. The CDR3 loop reads CASSSPGTVFTGELFF. DNA of the CDR3: TGTGCCAGCAGCTCCCCCGGGACAGTTTTCACCGGGGAGCTGTTTTTT.

The rearrangement uses TRBV2 and TRBJ1-2; TRBD1 aligns across 7 bases. CDR3 size: 13 residues. Unmatched junction bases numbered 4, after V lost 6 bases and J lost 3 bases. CDR1 is SNHLY and CDR2 is FYNNEI in the germline V gene. In DNA form, the CDR3 reads TGTGCCAGCAGAGGTACAGGGGACTATGGCTACACCTTC. As protein: CASRGTGDYGYTF.

The chain is built from TRBV4-2 and TRBJ2-7; 8 bases match TRBD1. CDR1 LGHNA and CDR2 YNFKEQ come from the germline V gene. CDR3 size: 13 residues. Trimming at V came to 7 bases and at J to 5 bases, leaving 7 bases not matched to a gene. CDR3 coding DNA: TGTGCCAGCATCGGACAGGGATGGGACGAGCAGTACTTC. It specifies CASIGQGWDEQYF.

The chain carries TRBV5-1 and TRBJ2-6; 9 bases line up with TRBD1. The V segment lost 4 bases and the J segment 2 bases; nucleotides outside the gene matches: 10. This CDR3 has 18 amino acids. In germline, CDR1 is SGHRS, CDR2 YFSETQ. The CDR3 sequence is CASSQGQGILAGANVLTF. The DNA for the CDR3 is TGCGCCAGCAGCCAGGGACAGGGTATTTTAGCTGGGGCCAACGTCCTGACTTTC.

The rearrangement joins TRBV6-1 to TRBJ1-5; D gene uncertain. The CDR3 runs to 15 residues. Trimming stripped 5 bases from V and 5 bases from J, with 16 bases between. Germline V CDR1 and CDR2: MNHNS, SASEGT. CDR3 sequence reads: CASSPNTVLHQPQHF. CDR3 nucleotides: TGTGCCAGCAGTCCCAATACAGTACTCCATCAGCCCCAGCATTTT.

The CDR3 region is CASSPPGLGGLETQYF. CDR3 coding DNA: TGTGCCAGCTCACCACCGGGACTAGGGGGGCTGGAGACCCAGTACTTC. The chain links TRBV18 to TRBJ2-5, with 8 bases lining up with TRBD2. Per germline, CDR1 KGHSH and CDR2 LQKENI. Losses at the gene ends were 0 bases for V and 5 bases for J; bases not matched to a gene: 8. This CDR3 is built from 16 residues. Complete variable domain (other parts from reference TRBV18 and TRBJ2-5): NAGVMQNPRHLVRRRGQEARLRCSPMKGHSHVYWYRQLPEEGLKFMVYLQKENIIDESGMPKERFSAEFPKEGPSILRIQQVVRGDSAAYFCASSPPGLGGLETQYFGPGTRLLVL.

The chain recombines TRBV11-2 with TRBJ1-6; D remains unclear. V shed 3 bases and J shed 0 bases, with 3 bases lying between them. Germline values: CDR1 SGHAT, CDR2 FQNNGV. CDR3 length: 14 amino acids. The CDR3 here is CASSFNSYNSPLHF. Here the CDR3 DNA reads TGTGCCAGCAGCTTTAACTCCTATAATTCACCCCTCCACTTT.

The rearrangement uses TRBV15 and TRBJ2-3, with D possibly being TRBD1 (6 bases). The germline gives CDR1 LNHNV, CDR2 YYDKDF (reference sequence). V gave up 5 bases and J gave up 3 bases, with 12 bases separating them. The CDR3 spans 14 residues. CDR3 in DNA: TGTGCCACCAGCTCAGGGGCGCGTACAGATACGCAGTATTTT. Translation gives CATSSGARTDTQYF.